These 20 T cell receptor beta chains share one sample of origin, sequenced in a study of shared T cell receptors in the human thymus. The table came from immunoSEQ multiplex PCR; TCRdb's copy has only in-frame clones and leaves some out. The sample includes approximately 400,000 clones, 95% of them seen just once. Sequencing was done on a sample of thymocytes. These receptors came from a human donor.

This clone turned up a few times. The chain recombines TRBV19 with TRBJ1-3; TRBD1 matches at 7 bases. Per the germline V gene, CDR1 is LNHDA and CDR2 is SQIVND (reference sequence). V trimming: 7 bases; J trimming: 0 bases; junction bases outside the gene matches: 6. This CDR3 has 15 amino acids. The CDR3 coding sequence is TGTGCCAGTAAGGCAGGGGGTTCCTCTGGAAACACCATATATTTT. It yields the protein CASKAGGSSGNTIYF.

V gene TRBV30 combines with J gene TRBJ2-2; 9 bases match TRBD2. Germline CDR1 and CDR2: GTSNPN and SVGIG (reference sequence). Trimming at V came to 3 bases and at J to 3 bases, leaving 17 bases not matched to a gene. The CDR3 is 19 amino acids. This CDR3 reads CAWRGREGETVWDTGELFF. CDR3 nucleotides: TGTGCCTGGAGAGGGCGGGAGGGTGAAACCGTATGGGACACCGGGGAGCTGTTTTTT.

The chain carries TRBV10-1 and TRBJ1-1; possibly TRBD1 for D (6 bases). The CDR3 length is 20 residues. V lost 0 bases and J lost 0, with 23 bases in between. Looked up from germline, CDR1 is WNHNN and CDR2 is SYGVQD (reference sequence). CDR3 in DNA: TGCGCCAGCAGTGAGTCGGACCCAGGGGATAAGAGGGTCATGAACACTGAAGCTTTCTTT. This sequence encodes CASSESDPGDKRVMNTEAFF.

This clone appeared a single time. V gene TRBV10-3 combines with J gene TRBJ2-1; 8 bases fit TRBD1. The CDR3 consists of 14 residues. The V and J ends lost 9 bases and 2 bases, in that order; junction bases with no gene match: 6. Germline assignment: CDR1 ENHRY and CDR2 SYGVKD. CDR3 DNA sequence: TGTGCCATGCGTCCAGGGGGCCCCTACAATGAGCAGTTCTTC. Its protein product is CAMRPGGPYNEQFF.

This clone was picked up one time. V and J are TRBV2 and TRBJ2-1, with TRBD2 matching 14 bases. The trim removed 5 bases at V and 7 bases at J, leaving 10 bases unmatched. CDR1 and CDR2 (germline): SNHLY, FYNNEI. CDR3 size: 17 residues. This CDR3 reads CASSLRLAGGPVNEQFF. In DNA form, the CDR3 reads TGTGCCAGCAGTCTAAGACTAGCGGGAGGGCCAGTAAATGAGCAGTTCTTC.

The CDR3 loop reads CASSLRRLGGTASSTDTQYF. In DNA form, the CDR3 reads TGTGCCAGCAGTTTACGGAGACTAGGGGGGACCGCGTCTAGCACAGATACGCAGTATTTT. This chain joins TRBV28 and TRBJ2-3; D is possibly TRBD1 or TRBD2 (6 bases each). The CDR3 is made up of 20 amino acids. V dropped 2 bases and J dropped 0 bases, with 24 bases sitting between them. Germline V lookup: CDR1 MDHEN, CDR2 SYDVKM. Variable domain in full (rest from reference TRBV28 and TRBJ2-3): DVKVTQSSRYLVKRTGEKVFLECVQDMDHENMFWYRQDPGLGLRLIYFSYDVKMKEKGDIPEGYSVSREKKERFSLILESASTNQTSMYLCASSLRRLGGTASSTDTQYFGPGTRLTVL.

The V and J genes are TRBV2 and TRBJ2-1, with TRBD1 identical over 9 bases. Germline V gene sequence: CDR1 SNHLY, CDR2 FYNNEI. The CDR3 has 16 residues. V gave up 6 bases and J gave up 4 bases; unmatched junction bases: 10. The CDR3 loop reads CASRSGQGPSYNEQFF. CDR3 DNA: TGTGCCAGCAGAAGCGGACAGGGGCCGTCTTACAATGAGCAGTTCTTC.

This chain uses TRBV28 with TRBJ1-2; 8 bases are shared with TRBD1. There are 14 residues in the CDR3. Looked up from germline, CDR1 is MDHEN and CDR2 is SYDVKM. V gave up 3 bases and J gave up 14 bases; unmatched junction bases: 14. The CDR3 coding sequence is TGTGCCAGCAGTTTTCTGGGGACAGGTTGGGCTGATACCTTC. Encoded protein: CASSFLGTGWADTF.

The V call is TRBV15, the J call TRBJ1-2; TRBD1 matches at 7 bases. CDR1 LNHNV and CDR2 YYDKDF come from the germline V gene (reference sequence). The CDR3 is made up of 18 amino acids. The V and J ends lost 1 base and 1 base, in that order; junction bases with no gene match: 12. CDR3 coding DNA: TGTGCCACCAGCAGAGTACCGGCTTGGACAGGAGTTAACTATGGCTACACCTTC. This translates into CATSRVPAWTGVNYGYTF.

V is TRBV6-5 and J is TRBJ2-1, with D hard to call. The CDR3 contains 16 residues. V lost 2 bases and J lost 3, with 14 bases in between. The V gene's germline CDR1 is MNHEY and CDR2 SVGAGI. The CDR3, as DNA: TGTGCCAGCAGTTACCAGCCAACCTTCGGCTACAATGAGCAGTTCTTC. It codes for CASSYQPTFGYNEQFF.

This chain joins TRBV6-1 and TRBJ1-1; D uncertain. The CDR3 is 12 amino acids. V was trimmed by 8 bases and J by 3 bases, leaving 10 bases between them. Germline CDR1 and CDR2: MNHNS and SASEGT. The CDR3 loop reads CASGSEDTEAFF. The DNA for the CDR3 is TGTGCCAGCGGGTCGGAGGACACTGAAGCTTTCTTT.

The V call is TRBV7-8, the J call TRBJ2-3; the match to TRBD2 covers 8 bases. The ends lost 6 bases at V and 3 bases at J; junction bases unmatched: 11. Germline loops: CDR1 SGHVS, CDR2 FQNEAQ. This CDR3 contains 16 residues. The CDR3 DNA is TGTGCCAGCAGTTTATTATTACTAGCGGAGACAGATACGCAGTATTTT. The encoded protein is CASSLLLLAETDTQYF.

This sequence joins TRBV11-2 and TRBJ2-5; the match to TRBD1 covers 9 bases. Germline V gene lookup returns CDR1 SGHAT and CDR2 FQNNGV. V lost 4 bases, J lost 7 bases, and 10 bases stayed unmatched. CDR3 length: 15 amino acids. The DNA of the CDR3 is TGTGCCAGCAGCTCCCGGGACAGGGACCCAGGGACCCAGTACTTC. Translated, it gives CASSSRDRDPGTQYF.

The rearrangement uses TRBV11-3 and TRBJ2-4; 10 bases align to TRBD2. The CDR3 is 20 residues long. Germline V gives CDR1 SGHNT, CDR2 YENEEA. Unmatched junction bases numbered 17, after V lost 0 bases and J lost 6 bases. In DNA, the CDR3 is TGTGCCAGCAGCTTAGAGCCGGGACTAGCGACGGGGGGTACCCTAAACATTCAGTACTTC. Translation gives CASSLEPGLATGGTLNIQYF.

The chain carries TRBV4-3 and TRBJ1-3, with D tentatively TRBD1 (5 bases). Trimming shortened V by 0 bases and J by 8 bases, and 20 bases separated the two germline ends. The germline V gene encodes CDR1 LGHNA and CDR2 YSLEER. The CDR3 covers 17 residues. The CDR3 is CASSQEYSGTIGDTIYF. Here the CDR3 DNA reads TGCGCCAGCAGCCAAGAATATTCAGGGACGATCGGGGACACCATATATTTT.

This chain uses TRBV7-2 with TRBJ2-3; D is unclear. CDR1 SGHTA and CDR2 FQGNSA come from the germline V gene. V shed 3 bases and J shed 4 bases, with 8 bases lying between them. This CDR3 spans 13 amino acids. The CDR3, as DNA: TGTGCCAGCAGCTTCAGACTGCCAGATACGCAGTATTTT. Translation: CASSFRLPDTQYF.

Written as DNA, the CDR3 is TGTGCCAGCAGCGAGTCAGTGTTCGGCAATCAGCCCCAGCATTTT. This encodes CASSESVFGNQPQHF. The chain carries TRBV9 and TRBJ1-5; D gene uncertain. CDR1 and CDR2 (germline): SGDLS, YYNGEE. The CDR3 length is 15 residues. Trimming cost V 3 bases and J 2 bases, with 12 bases left between them.

This rearrangement joins TRBV28 to TRBJ2-7; TRBD2 matches 8 bases. CDR3 size: 15 residues. V lost 2 bases, J lost 3 bases, and 6 bases stayed unmatched. Looked up from germline, CDR1 is MDHEN and CDR2 is SYDVKM. CDR3 region: CASSLTGLDIYEQYF. The CDR3 DNA reads as TGTGCCAGCAGTTTAACGGGACTAGATATCTACGAGCAGTACTTC.

The rearrangement joins TRBV9 to TRBJ1-3; 8 bases fit TRBD1. After removal of 3 bases from V and 4 bases from J, the junction contained 18 bases not matched to a gene. CDR1 is SGDLS, CDR2 YYNGEE, per germline. The CDR3 is made up of 19 amino acids. CDR3 coding DNA: TGTGCCAGCAGCGCAGAAGGGGCAGGGGGCCTCGCTTACGGAAACACCATATATTTT. It encodes CASSAEGAGGLAYGNTIYF.

The J gene is TRBJ1-2, the V gene TRBV5-6; D not resolved. Germline loops: CDR1 SGHDT, CDR2 YYEEEE. This CDR3 has 14 residues. V lost 0 bases to trimming and J lost 8 bases, with 14 bases between them. The DNA for the CDR3 is TGTGCCAGCAGCTTGGCCCCCAGGAATACAGGCTACACCTTC. Translating gives CASSLAPRNTGYTF.